Listed here are 31 T cell receptor beta chains from one sample, sequenced in a study of blood T cell repertoires in COVID-19. The data were produced by immunoSEQ multiplex PCR, yet TCRdb's version contains in-frame clones alone and is incomplete. The sample has 170,000 or so clones, approximately 86% seen once; the top ten hold approximately 0.62%. Sequencing was done on a sample of peripheral blood. These receptors came from a man aged 60 to 69 with COVID-19, enrolled during active disease.

V usage is TRBV5-5 and J usage is TRBJ2-3, with D maybe TRBD1 (5 bases). V was shortened by 4 bases and J by 0 bases, with 15 bases between the two germline ends. Germline-derived CDR1 and CDR2 are SGHKS and YYEKEE (reference sequence). This CDR3 spans 16 amino acids. The CDR3 loop reads CASSPISGSSTDTQYF. The CDR3 nucleotides are TGTGCCAGCAGCCCTATATCAGGGTCTAGCACAGATACGCAGTATTTT.

This rearrangement joins TRBV5-1 to TRBJ1-4, with 8 bases lining up with TRBD1. J lost 2 bases, V lost 2 bases, and 2 bases had no gene match. The germline V gene encodes CDR1 SGHRS and CDR2 YFSETQ. The CDR3 consists of 15 residues. This CDR3 is CASSLNRGTNEKLFF. The CDR3 DNA reads TGCGCCAGCAGCTTAAACAGGGGGACTAATGAAAAACTGTTTTTT.

This chain joins TRBV19 and TRBJ1-3; D unresolved. This CDR3 comprises 12 residues. Germline V gene data show CDR1 as LNHDA and CDR2 as SQIVND (reference sequence). With 6 bases removed from V and 1 base from J, the gap between germline ends came to 4 bases. The CDR3 bases are TGTGCCAGTAGCCATTCTGGAAACACCATATATTTT. It codes for CASSHSGNTIYF.

The rearrangement links TRBV29-1 to TRBJ2-2; a possible D gene is TRBD1 (6 bases). The CDR3 has 14 amino acids. In germline, CDR1 is SQVTM, CDR2 ANQGSEA. V was trimmed by 6 bases and J by 1 base, leaving 12 bases between them. In DNA form, the CDR3 reads TGCAGCGTAAAAAGACAGGAGAACACCGGGGAGCTGTTTTTT. Residues: CSVKRQENTGELFF.

The V call is TRBV5-5, the J call TRBJ1-1, with 7 bases identical to TRBD1. V shed 5 bases, J shed 3 bases, and the junction held 4 bases outside the gene matches. Looked up from germline, CDR1 is SGHKS and CDR2 is YYEKEE (reference sequence). This CDR3 has 13 residues. CDR3 nucleotides: TGTGCCAGCAGATTAGGGGGCGACACTGAAGCTTTCTTT. It specifies CASRLGGDTEAFF.

The chain employs TRBV6-5 and TRBJ1-5, with 10 bases matching TRBD1. There are 15 residues in the CDR3. Trimming at V came to 6 bases and at J to 2 bases, leaving 4 bases not matched to a gene. Germline lookup yields CDR1 MNHEY and CDR2 SVGAGI. CDR3 bases: TGTGCCAGCAGCTACGGACAGGGGGGCAATCAGCCCCAGCATTTT. Translating gives CASSYGQGGNQPQHF.

The chain is built from TRBV3-1 (or the pseudogene TRBV3-2) and TRBJ2-7, with 7 nucleotides matching TRBD2. CDR1 is LGHDT and CDR2 is YNNKEL in the germline V gene (reference sequence). This CDR3 region has 15 residues. J lost 1 base, V lost 5 bases, and 8 bases had no gene match. The CDR3 reads CASSSGPAGSYEQYF. The CDR3 region has the DNA TGTGCCAGCAGCTCAGGCCCAGCGGGGTCCTACGAGCAGTACTTC.

The chain recombines TRBV19 with TRBJ1-2; TRBD1 aligns across 9 bases. In germline, CDR1 is LNHDA, CDR2 SQIVND (reference sequence). The CDR3 sequence is 14 residues long. V shed 4 bases and J 7 bases; nucleotides not matched to a gene: 7. The CDR3 loop reads CASSTMTGGPGYTF. Here the CDR3 DNA reads TGTGCCAGTAGTACGATGACAGGGGGGCCTGGCTACACCTTC. Full variable domain (remainder filled in from reference TRBV19 and TRBJ1-2): DGGITQSPKYLFRKEGQNVTLSCEQNLNHDAMYWYRQDPGQGLRLIYYSQIVNDFQKGDIAEGYSVSREKKESFPLTVTSAQKNPTAFYLCASSTMTGGPGYTFGSGTRLTVV.

This clone has more than one count but fewer than ten. This chain links TRBV27 with TRBJ2-3; 9 bases map to TRBD2. The CDR3 covers 17 residues. V lost 5 bases and J lost 7; bases outside the gene matches: 16. Germline V gives CDR1 MNHEY, CDR2 SMNVEV (reference sequence). In DNA, the CDR3 is TGTGCCAGCAGTCCTCCGCCGGGCGGGGGGGCTTTGTATACGCAGTATTTT. Translation gives CASSPPPGGGALYTQYF.

This sequence joins TRBV11-3 and TRBJ2-5; TRBD2 agrees at 7 bases. Trimming at V came to 5 bases and at J to 5 bases, leaving 11 bases not matched to a gene. Germline CDR1 SGHNT, CDR2 YENEEA. This CDR3 contains 15 residues. This chain's CDR3 is CASSPRTSRQETQYF. CDR3 sequence (DNA): TGTGCCAGCAGCCCCCGGACTAGTCGGCAGGAGACCCAGTACTTC. Variable domain in full (rest from reference TRBV11-3 and TRBJ2-5): EAGVVQSPRYKIIEKKQPVAFWCNPISGHNTLYWYLQNLGQGPELLIRYENEEAVDDSQLPKDRFSAERLKGVDSTLKIQPAELGDSAVYLCASSPRTSRQETQYFGPGTRLLVL.

Points on this clone: Other nucleotide sequences in the sample specify the same CDR3. The chain uses TRBV20-1 and TRBJ1-2; D is uncertain. Germline values: CDR1 DFQATT, CDR2 SNEGSKA (reference sequence). The ends were cut back, 5 bases at V and 2 bases at J, with 6 bases in the middle. The CDR3 length is 11 residues. The CDR3 nucleotides read TGCAGTGCTTCAGAAAACTATGGCTACACCTTC. As protein: CSASENYGYTF.

This clone has only one observation. The chain has TRBV4-2 and TRBJ2-3; a possible D gene is TRBD2 (6 bases). Germline CDR1 is LGHNA and CDR2 is YNFKEQ. Between the trimmed V and J ends, which lost 0 bases and 6 bases, there was a span of 25 bases. CDR3 size: 19 residues. This CDR3 is CASSQDSSRGLVFADTQYF. CDR3 sequence (DNA): TGTGCCAGCAGCCAAGATAGTAGTAGGGGACTCGTCTTTGCGGATACGCAGTATTTT.

V and J are TRBV6-5 and TRBJ2-7; D gene uncertain. CDR1 and CDR2 (germline): MNHEY, SVGAGI. The CDR3 has 13 residues. V was trimmed by 7 bases and J by 1 base, leaving 11 bases between them. The CDR3 nucleotides are TGTGCCAGCATTGACTCTCCTTCCTACGAGCAGTACTTC. It encodes CASIDSPSYEQYF.

This chain joins TRBV4-2 and TRBJ1-2; perhaps TRBD1 as D (5 bases). There are 17 residues in the CDR3. With 0 bases removed from V and 7 bases from J, the gap between germline ends came to 21 bases. The germline V gene has CDR1 LGHNA and CDR2 YNFKEQ. Here the CDR3 reads CASSQDPGGFGVLGYTF. The CDR3 DNA reads TGTGCCAGCAGCCAAGATCCCGGGGGATTCGGGGTTCTTGGCTACACCTTC.

This clone appeared a single time. The chain has TRBV19 and TRBJ1-5, with 10 positions matching TRBD1. The germline V gene encodes CDR1 LNHDA and CDR2 SQIVND (reference sequence). The length of the CDR3 is 16 residues. V gave up 5 bases and J gave up 3 bases; unmatched junction bases: 7. The CDR3 protein is CASSDRGLVPNQPQHF. CDR3 DNA: TGTGCCAGTAGTGACAGGGGGCTAGTTCCCAATCAGCCCCAGCATTTT.

This clone was seen a handful of times. The CDR3, as DNA: TGTGCCACCAGCGGGCGGGGACAGGGTTCCTACGAGCAGTACTTC. Translating gives CATSGRGQGSYEQYF. V usage is TRBV15 and J usage is TRBJ2-7, with 9 positions matching TRBD1. The V and J ends lost 5 bases and 1 base, in that order; junction bases with no gene match: 6. CDR1 and CDR2 from the germline V gene are LNHNV and YYDKDF (reference sequence). CDR3 length: 15 amino acids.

The chain combines TRBV19 with TRBJ2-2, with 14 bases lining up with TRBD2. CDR3 length: 17 residues. V trimming: 4 bases; J trimming: 1 base; junction bases outside the gene matches: 2. Germline V CDR1 and CDR2: LNHDA, SQIVND (reference sequence). CDR3 sequence (DNA): TGTGCCAGTAGTAAGACTAGCGGGAGGGTGAACACCGGGGAGCTGTTTTTT. This gives the protein CASSKTSGRVNTGELFF.

The chain is built from TRBV5-4 and TRBJ1-1, with D unresolved. The CDR3 is made up of 14 amino acids. Looked up from germline, CDR1 is SGHNT and CDR2 is YYREEE (reference sequence). The ends were cut back, 1 base at V and 0 bases at J, with 7 bases in the middle. The CDR3 sequence: CASSLFSMNTEAFF. DNA for the CDR3: TGTGCCAGCAGCTTGTTTAGTATGAACACTGAAGCTTTCTTT.

The rearrangement links TRBV9 to TRBJ2-7, with 10 bases identical to TRBD2. The length of the CDR3 is 16 residues. Unmatched junction bases numbered 9, after V lost 0 bases and J lost 6 bases. Germline values: CDR1 SGDLS, CDR2 YYNGEE. The CDR3 loop is CASSVAPTAGGGEQYF. The CDR3 DNA follows: TGTGCCAGCAGCGTAGCCCCCACAGCGGGGGGGGGCGAGCAGTACTTC.

The chain links TRBV6-5 to TRBJ2-7, with 7 nucleotides matching TRBD1. V lost 5 bases and J lost 3; bases outside the gene matches: 1. CDR1 and CDR2 (germline): MNHEY, SVGAGI. The CDR3 has 12 residues. CDR3 DNA sequence: TGTGCCAGCAGTAGACAGGGCTACGAGCAGTACTTC. Encoded protein: CASSRQGYEQYF.

This clone was seen a single time. CDR3 coding DNA: TGTGCCAGCAGTAGAGCCGACAGGGTGAATCAGCCCCAGCATTTT. It specifies CASSRADRVNQPQHF. V gene TRBV28 combines with J gene TRBJ1-5, with TRBD1 identical over 7 bases. The CDR3 covers 15 residues. The J segment lost 4 bases and the V segment lost 5 bases, leaving 8 bases of the junction unmatched. Germline V gene data show CDR1 as MDHEN and CDR2 as SYDVKM.

The CDR3 is CASSLASETQYF. The CDR3 DNA reads TGTGCCAGCTCACTAGCTTCGGAGACCCAGTACTTC. This sequence joins TRBV18 and TRBJ2-5; D is ambiguous. The CDR3 length is 12 residues. Trimming removed 4 bases at V and 5 bases at J, with 8 bases between. From germline, CDR1 is KGHSH and CDR2 LQKENI.

The chain links TRBV7-2 to TRBJ1-6; D is perhaps TRBD1 (6 bases). Trimming removed 6 bases from V and 2 bases from J, with 14 bases in between. Germline V gene lookup returns CDR1 SGHTA and CDR2 FQGNSA. The CDR3 extends over 16 amino acids. In DNA, the CDR3 is TGTGCCAGCAGTATAGGGGGGGGTACCTATAATTCACCCCTCCACTTT. Translating it yields CASSIGGGTYNSPLHF.

V and J are TRBV5-1 and TRBJ2-2; a weak D match, TRBD2 (6 bases). Trimming shortened V by 5 bases and J by 5 bases, and 16 bases separated the two germline ends. The CDR3 is made up of 15 amino acids. From germline, CDR1 is SGHRS and CDR2 YFSETQ. The CDR3 spells CASSPGSEGTGELFF. Here the CDR3 DNA reads TGCGCCAGCAGTCCAGGGTCGGAGGGAACCGGGGAGCTGTTTTTT.

This clone showed up just a few times. The J gene is TRBJ2-3, the V gene TRBV19, with 12 bases identical to TRBD2. J gave up 4 bases and V 7 bases, and 12 bases lay outside the gene matches. The CDR3 is made up of 17 amino acids. Germline-derived CDR1 and CDR2 are LNHDA and SQIVND (reference sequence). CDR3 loop: CASTPRLSSGGADTQYF. CDR3 DNA sequence: TGTGCCAGTACCCCAAGGCTTTCTAGCGGGGGGGCAGATACGCAGTATTTT.

The chain recombines TRBV18 with TRBJ1-4; D is ambiguous. Trimming left V 10 bases short and J 0 bases short, with 9 bases between. CDR1 is KGHSH and CDR2 is LQKENI in the germline V gene. This CDR3 has 13 residues. CDR3 nucleotides: TGTGCCACCTCGCGGGCAACTAATGAAAAACTGTTTTTT. Translated: CATSRATNEKLFF.

This clone has a handful of counts. The J gene is TRBJ1-2, the V gene TRBV19, with 8 positions matching TRBD1. Germline trimming cut 7 bases from V and 8 bases from J; bases unmatched to any gene: 15. This CDR3 region has 15 residues. Germline V gene sequence: CDR1 LNHDA, CDR2 SQIVND (reference sequence). In DNA, the CDR3 is TGTGCCAGTACGGGAACAGGGGGTTACAATGGGGGCTACACCTTC. It yields the protein CASTGTGGYNGGYTF.

The chain couples TRBV19 to TRBJ2-1; 9 positions agree with TRBD2. V was pared by 6 bases and J by 4 bases, with 7 bases of the junction left unmatched. Germline V CDR1 and CDR2: LNHDA, SQIVND (reference sequence). The CDR3 has 15 residues. The CDR3 region has the DNA TGTGCCAGTAGCCCTGGGGCGGGGGGGTACAATGAGCAGTTCTTC. It specifies CASSPGAGGYNEQFF.

The chain recombines TRBV6-5 with TRBJ2-7; 8 bases are a match to TRBD2. The V gene's germline CDR1 is MNHEY and CDR2 SVGAGI. The V segment lost 2 bases and the J segment 6 bases; nucleotides outside the gene matches: 9. The CDR3 totals 15 residues. The CDR3 region is CASSYVVAGGREQYF. In nucleotides, the CDR3 is TGTGCCAGCAGTTACGTGGTCGCGGGAGGCCGCGAGCAGTACTTC.

This chain uses TRBV27 with TRBJ2-7; 7 nucleotides align to TRBD1. CDR1 is MNHEY, CDR2 SMNVEV, per germline (reference sequence). Trimming at V came to 8 bases and at J to 3 bases, leaving 10 bases not matched to a gene. This CDR3 comprises 14 residues. Here the CDR3 DNA reads TGTGCCAGCGGAAGGAGACAGGGCGACTACGAGCAGTACTTC. It translates to CASGRRQGDYEQYF.

The chain combines TRBV19 with TRBJ2-5, with 9 bases that match TRBD1. Germline CDR1 is LNHDA and CDR2 is SQIVND (reference sequence). V shed 5 bases, J shed 2 bases, and the junction held 6 bases outside the gene matches. This CDR3 is 15 amino acids long. The CDR3 coding sequence is TGTGCCAGTAGTCTCCGGGACAGGGTTCAAGAGACCCAGTACTTC. As protein: CASSLRDRVQETQYF.